The T cell receptor (beta chain) described here comes from a study of human T cells and chemical hapten exposure. The germline V gene has CDR1 SGHTA and CDR2 FQGNSA. This CDR3 comprises 15 residues. V lost 5 bases to trimming and J lost 5 bases, with 18 bases between them. TCRdb re-called the RACE reads through MiXCR, storing one row per CDR3 protein. This table has 250,000 or so distinct CDR3 sequences, around 7% appearing once. Time point of the sample: pre-sensitization, week 0. The treatment denotes: therapeutic diphenylcyclopropenone sensitization with weekly scalp DPC. The clonotype originates from a young man with alopecia areata. Some clones in this sample may be carry-over from other donors' samples. The genes are TRBV7-2 and TRBJ2-5; D is possibly TRBD1 (6 bases). The material was whole blood, obtained in connection with sensitization to the hapten diphenylcyclopropenone (DPC). CDR3 sequence: CASSPGTSVLETQYF. CDR3 in DNA: TGTGCCAGCAGCCCCGGGACAAGTGTTTTGGAGACCCAGTACTTC.